The T cell receptor beta chain under discussion was sequenced for a study of cytomegalovirus exposure and HLA in healthy donors. Study observations and caveats: In terms of immune exposure information, only CMV serostatus was available. The dataset shows that most TCR sequences were rare, while some public TCRs occurred in many donors. Of the V segments, some could not be distinguished, including TRBV6-2 and TRBV6-3, and were excluded. An analysis done earlier found most TCR beta V segments productive about 87% or about 30% of the time.

The CDR3 consists of 17 residues. The trim removed 5 bases at V and 4 bases at J, leaving 6 bases unmatched. Germline assignment: CDR1 SGHTA and CDR2 FQGTGA. The PCR contained 60 Vbeta and 13 Jbeta primers. Profiling relied on immunoSEQ multiplex PCR, and the TCRdb table lists in-frame clones only, not all of them. The clone table shows about 79,000 clones, with the ten largest holding about 5%. With respect to this clone: The target antigen is unknown.

This chain links TRBV7-3 with TRBJ2-6; 12 nucleotides agree with TRBD1. The origin of this receptor is a man in his thirties or forties in good health and CMV-seronegative. Sequencing was carried out using PBMCs. The CDR3 loop is CASSRRDRGPGANVLTF. The DNA of the CDR3 is TGTGCCAGCAGCCGAAGGGACAGGGGGCCGGGGGCCAACGTCCTGACTTTC.